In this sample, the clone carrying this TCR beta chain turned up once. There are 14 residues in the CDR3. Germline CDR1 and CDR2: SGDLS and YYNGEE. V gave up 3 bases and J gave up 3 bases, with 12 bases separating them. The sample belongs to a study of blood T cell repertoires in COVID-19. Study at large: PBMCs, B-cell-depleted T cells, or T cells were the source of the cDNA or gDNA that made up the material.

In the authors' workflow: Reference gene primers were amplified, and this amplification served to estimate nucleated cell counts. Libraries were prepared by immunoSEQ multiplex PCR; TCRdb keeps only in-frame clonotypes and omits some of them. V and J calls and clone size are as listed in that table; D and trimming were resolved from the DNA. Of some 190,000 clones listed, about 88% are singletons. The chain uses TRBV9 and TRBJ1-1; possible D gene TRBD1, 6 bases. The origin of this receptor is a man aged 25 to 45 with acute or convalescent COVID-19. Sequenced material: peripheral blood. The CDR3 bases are TGTGCCAGCAGCGCACAGGGAGGGTACACTGAAGCTTTCTTT. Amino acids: CASSAQGGYTEAFF. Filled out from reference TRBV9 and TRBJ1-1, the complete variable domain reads DSGVTQTPKHLITATGQRVTLRCSPRSGDLSVYWYQQSLDQGLQFLIQYYNGEERAKGNILERFSAQQFPDLHSELNLSSLELGDSALYFCASSAQGGYTEAFFGQGTRLTVV.